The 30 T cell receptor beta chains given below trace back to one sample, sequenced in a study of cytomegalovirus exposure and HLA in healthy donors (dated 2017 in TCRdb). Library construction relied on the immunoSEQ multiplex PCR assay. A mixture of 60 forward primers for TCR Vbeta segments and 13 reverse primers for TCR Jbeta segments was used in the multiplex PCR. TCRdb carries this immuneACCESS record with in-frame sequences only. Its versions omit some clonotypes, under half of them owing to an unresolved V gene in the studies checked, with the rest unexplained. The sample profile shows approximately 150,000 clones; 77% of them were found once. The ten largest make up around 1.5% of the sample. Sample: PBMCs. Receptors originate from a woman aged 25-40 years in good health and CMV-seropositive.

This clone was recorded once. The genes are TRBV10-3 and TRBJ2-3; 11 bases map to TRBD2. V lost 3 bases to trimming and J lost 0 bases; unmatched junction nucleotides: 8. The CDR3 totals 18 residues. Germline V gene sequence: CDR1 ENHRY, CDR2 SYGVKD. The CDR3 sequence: CAISDPGLADFSTDTQYF. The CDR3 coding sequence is TGTGCCATCAGTGATCCGGGACTAGCGGATTTTAGCACAGATACGCAGTATTTT.

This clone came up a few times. The CDR3 region is CASQGGSSYNEQFF. CDR3 bases: TGTGCCAGCCAAGGCGGGAGCTCCTACAATGAGCAGTTCTTC. This chain connects TRBV11-3 to TRBJ2-1, with 7 bases lining up with TRBD2. The CDR3 sequence is 14 residues long. Germline V CDR1 and CDR2: SGHNT, YENEEA. The V gene end was trimmed by 8 bases and the J gene end by 0 bases; junction bases not matched to a gene: 4.

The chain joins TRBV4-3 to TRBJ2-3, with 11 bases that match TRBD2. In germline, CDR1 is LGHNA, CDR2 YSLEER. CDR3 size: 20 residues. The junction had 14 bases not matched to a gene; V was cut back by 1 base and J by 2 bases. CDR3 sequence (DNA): TGCGCCAGCAGCCAAGGTTTTAGCGGGAGGGTCTACAGTAACACAGATACGCAGTATTTT. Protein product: CASSQGFSGRVYSNTDTQYF.

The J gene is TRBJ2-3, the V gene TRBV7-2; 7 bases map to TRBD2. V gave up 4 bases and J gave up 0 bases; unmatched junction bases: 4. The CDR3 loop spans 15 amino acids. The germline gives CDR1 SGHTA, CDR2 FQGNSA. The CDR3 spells CASSWEGKSTDTQYF. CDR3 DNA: TGTGCCAGCAGCTGGGAGGGTAAAAGCACAGATACGCAGTATTTT.

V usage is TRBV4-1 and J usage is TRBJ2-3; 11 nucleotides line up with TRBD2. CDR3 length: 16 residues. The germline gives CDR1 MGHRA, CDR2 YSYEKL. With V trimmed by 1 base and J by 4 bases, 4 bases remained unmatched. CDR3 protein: CASSQGLAGLPDTQYF. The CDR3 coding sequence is TGCGCCAGCAGCCAAGGACTAGCGGGATTGCCAGATACGCAGTATTTT.

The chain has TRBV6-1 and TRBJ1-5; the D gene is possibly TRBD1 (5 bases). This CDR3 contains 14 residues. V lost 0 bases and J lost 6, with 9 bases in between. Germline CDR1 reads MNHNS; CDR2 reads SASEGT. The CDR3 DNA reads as TGTGCCAGCAGTGAAGCGCAAAGGGGTCAGCCCCAGCATTTT. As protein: CASSEAQRGQPQHF.

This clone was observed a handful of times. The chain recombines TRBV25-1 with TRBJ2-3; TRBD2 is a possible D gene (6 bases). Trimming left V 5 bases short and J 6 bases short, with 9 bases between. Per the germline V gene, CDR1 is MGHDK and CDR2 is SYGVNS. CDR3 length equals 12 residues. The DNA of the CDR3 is TGTGCCAGCAGTAGGAGGGCGGATACGCAGTATTTT. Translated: CASSRRADTQYF.

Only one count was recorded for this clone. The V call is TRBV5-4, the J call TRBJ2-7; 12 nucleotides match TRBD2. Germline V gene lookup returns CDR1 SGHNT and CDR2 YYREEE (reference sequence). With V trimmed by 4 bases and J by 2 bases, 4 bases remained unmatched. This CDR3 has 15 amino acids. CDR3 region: CASSPGLAGPYEQYF. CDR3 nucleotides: TGTGCCAGCAGCCCAGGACTAGCGGGACCCTACGAGCAGTACTTC.

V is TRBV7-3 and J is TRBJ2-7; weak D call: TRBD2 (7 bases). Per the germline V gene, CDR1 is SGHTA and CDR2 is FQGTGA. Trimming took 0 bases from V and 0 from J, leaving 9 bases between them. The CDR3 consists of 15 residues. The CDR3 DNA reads TGTGCCAGCAGCTTAACCCGGGGGGCCTCCTACGAGCAGTACTTC. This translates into CASSLTRGASYEQYF.

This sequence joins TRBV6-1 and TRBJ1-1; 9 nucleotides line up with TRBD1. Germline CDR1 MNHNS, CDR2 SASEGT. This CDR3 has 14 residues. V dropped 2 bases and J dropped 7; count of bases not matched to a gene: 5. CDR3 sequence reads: CASSERDRVGEAFF. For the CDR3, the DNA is TGTGCCAGCAGTGAACGGGACAGGGTGGGTGAAGCTTTCTTT.

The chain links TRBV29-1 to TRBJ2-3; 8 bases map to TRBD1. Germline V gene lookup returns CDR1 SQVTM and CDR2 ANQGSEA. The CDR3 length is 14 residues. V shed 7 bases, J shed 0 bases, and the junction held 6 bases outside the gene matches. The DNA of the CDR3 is TGCAGCGCGGACAGGGAGGTTAGCACAGATACGCAGTATTTT. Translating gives CSADREVSTDTQYF.

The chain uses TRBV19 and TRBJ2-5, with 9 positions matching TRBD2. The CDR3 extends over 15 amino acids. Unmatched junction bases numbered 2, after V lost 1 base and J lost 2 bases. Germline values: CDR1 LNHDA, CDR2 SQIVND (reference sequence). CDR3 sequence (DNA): TGTGCCAGTAGTATAGTTAGCGGGGGACAAGAGACCCAGTACTTC. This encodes CASSIVSGGQETQYF.

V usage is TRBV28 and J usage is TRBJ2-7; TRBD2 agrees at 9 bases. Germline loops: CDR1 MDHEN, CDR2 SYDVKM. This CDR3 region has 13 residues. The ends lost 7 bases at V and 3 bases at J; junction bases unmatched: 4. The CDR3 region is CASTGTSFYEQYF. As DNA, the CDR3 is TGTGCCAGCACCGGGACTAGCTTCTACGAGCAGTACTTC.

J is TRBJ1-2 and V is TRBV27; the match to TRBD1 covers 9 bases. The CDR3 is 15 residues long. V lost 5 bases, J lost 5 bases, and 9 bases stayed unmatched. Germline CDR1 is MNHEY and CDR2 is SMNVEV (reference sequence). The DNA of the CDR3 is TGTGCCAGCAGTCGATGGGACAGGGTCGGGTATGGCTACACCTTC. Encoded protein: CASSRWDRVGYGYTF.

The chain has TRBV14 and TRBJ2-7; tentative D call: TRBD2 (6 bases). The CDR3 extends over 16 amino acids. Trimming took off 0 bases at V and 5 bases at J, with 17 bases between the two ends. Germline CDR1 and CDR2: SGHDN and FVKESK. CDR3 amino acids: CASSQDLSFGGNEQYF. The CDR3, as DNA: TGTGCCAGCAGCCAAGACTTAAGCTTCGGGGGAAACGAGCAGTACTTC.

CDR3 sequence reads: CAWSEGVRAYEQYF. The CDR3 region has the DNA TGTGCCTGGAGTGAGGGAGTGAGAGCCTACGAGCAGTACTTC. V usage is TRBV30 and J usage is TRBJ2-7; perhaps TRBD2 as D (5 bases). The CDR3 extends over 14 amino acids. V lost 1 base, J lost 2 bases, and 12 bases lay in between. In germline, CDR1 is GTSNPN, CDR2 SVGIG (reference sequence).

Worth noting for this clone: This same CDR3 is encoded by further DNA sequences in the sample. CDR3 protein: CASSPPIQGSYNEQFF. The CDR3 DNA follows: TGTGCCAGCTCACCACCGATCCAGGGCTCCTACAATGAGCAGTTCTTC. The chain employs TRBV18 and TRBJ2-1; D might be TRBD1 (5 bases). The length of the CDR3 is 16 residues. Trimming left V 0 bases short and J 0 bases short, with 9 bases between. CDR1 KGHSH and CDR2 LQKENI come from the germline V gene.

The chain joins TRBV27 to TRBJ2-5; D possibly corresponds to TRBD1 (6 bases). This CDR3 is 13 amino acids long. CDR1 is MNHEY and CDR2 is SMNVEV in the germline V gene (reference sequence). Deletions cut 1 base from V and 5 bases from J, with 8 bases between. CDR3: CASSLLRGETQYF. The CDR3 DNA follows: TGTGCCAGCAGTTTATTGAGGGGGGAGACCCAGTACTTC.

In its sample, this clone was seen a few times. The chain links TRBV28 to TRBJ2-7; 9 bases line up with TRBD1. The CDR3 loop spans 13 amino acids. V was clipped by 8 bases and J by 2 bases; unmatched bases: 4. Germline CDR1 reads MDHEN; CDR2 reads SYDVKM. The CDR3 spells CASGDRVPYEQYF. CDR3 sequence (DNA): TGTGCCAGCGGGGACAGGGTTCCCTACGAGCAGTACTTC.

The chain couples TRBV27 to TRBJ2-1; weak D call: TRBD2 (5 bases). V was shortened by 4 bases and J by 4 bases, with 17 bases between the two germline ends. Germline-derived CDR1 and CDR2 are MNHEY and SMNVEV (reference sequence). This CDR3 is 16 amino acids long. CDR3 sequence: CASSSPSGKVYNEQFF. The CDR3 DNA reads TGTGCCAGCAGTTCACCCAGCGGAAAAGTATACAATGAGCAGTTCTTC.

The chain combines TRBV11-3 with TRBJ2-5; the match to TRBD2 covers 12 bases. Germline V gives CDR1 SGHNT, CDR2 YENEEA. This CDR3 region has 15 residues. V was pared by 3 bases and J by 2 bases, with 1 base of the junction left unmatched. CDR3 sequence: CASSFGLAGQETQYF. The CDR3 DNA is TGTGCCAGCAGCTTTGGACTAGCGGGGCAAGAGACCCAGTACTTC.

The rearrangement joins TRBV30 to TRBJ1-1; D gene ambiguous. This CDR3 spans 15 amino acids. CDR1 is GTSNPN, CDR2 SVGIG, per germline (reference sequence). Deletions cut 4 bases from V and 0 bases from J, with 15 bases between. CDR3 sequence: CAWKREGSLNTEAFF. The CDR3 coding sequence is TGTGCCTGGAAGAGGGAGGGTTCACTGAACACTGAAGCTTTCTTT.

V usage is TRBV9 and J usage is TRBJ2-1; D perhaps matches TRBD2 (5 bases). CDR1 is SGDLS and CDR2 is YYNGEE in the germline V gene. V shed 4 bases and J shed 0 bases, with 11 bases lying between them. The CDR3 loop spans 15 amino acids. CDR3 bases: TGTGCCAGCAGCCTTAGCGAGAGCTCCTACAATGAGCAGTTCTTC. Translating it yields CASSLSESSYNEQFF.

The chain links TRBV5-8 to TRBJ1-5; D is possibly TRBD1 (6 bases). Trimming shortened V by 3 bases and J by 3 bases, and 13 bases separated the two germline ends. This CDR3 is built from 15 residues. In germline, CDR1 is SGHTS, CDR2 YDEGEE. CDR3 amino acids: CASSWTTGLNQPQHF. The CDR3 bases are TGTGCCAGCAGCTGGACGACAGGTCTCAATCAGCCCCAGCATTTT.

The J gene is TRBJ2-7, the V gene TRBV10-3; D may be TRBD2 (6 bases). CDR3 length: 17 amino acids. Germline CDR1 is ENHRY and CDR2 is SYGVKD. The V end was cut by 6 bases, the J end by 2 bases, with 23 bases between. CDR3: CAIRSGQGGVLAYEQYF. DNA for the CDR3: TGTGCCATCAGGAGCGGGCAGGGAGGCGTTCTAGCCTACGAGCAGTACTTC.

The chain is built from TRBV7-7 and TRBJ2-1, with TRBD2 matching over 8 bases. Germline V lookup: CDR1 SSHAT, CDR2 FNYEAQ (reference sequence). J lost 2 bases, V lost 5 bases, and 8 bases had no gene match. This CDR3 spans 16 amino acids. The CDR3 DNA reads TGTGCCAGCAGCCCACTCGGGGGGGCTGCCTACAATGAGCAGTTCTTC. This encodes CASSPLGGAAYNEQFF.

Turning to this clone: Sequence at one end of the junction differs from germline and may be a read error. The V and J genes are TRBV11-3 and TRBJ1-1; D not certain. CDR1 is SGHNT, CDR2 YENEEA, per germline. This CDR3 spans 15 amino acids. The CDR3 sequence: CASSLSKNLNAEAFF. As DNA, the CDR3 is TGTGCCAGCAGCTTAAGTAAAAACTTGAACGCTGAAGCTTTCTTT.

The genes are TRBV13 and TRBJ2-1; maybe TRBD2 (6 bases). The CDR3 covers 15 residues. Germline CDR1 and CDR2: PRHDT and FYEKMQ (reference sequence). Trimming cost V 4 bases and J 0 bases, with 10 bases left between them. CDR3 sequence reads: CASSSSGHSYNEQFF. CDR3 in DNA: TGTGCCAGCAGCTCAAGCGGGCACTCCTACAATGAGCAGTTCTTC. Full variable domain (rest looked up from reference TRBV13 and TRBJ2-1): AAGVIQSPRHLIKEKRETATLKCYPIPRHDTVYWYQQGPGQDPQFLISFYEKMQSDKGSIPDRFSAQQFSDYHSELNMSSLELGDSALYFCASSSSGHSYNEQFFGPGTRLTVL.

CDR3 coding DNA: TGTGCCAGCAGTGGACAGGGCCCTGAAGCTTTCTTT. Amino acids: CASSGQGPEAFF. V gene TRBV28 combines with J gene TRBJ1-1; TRBD1 aligns across 8 bases. CDR3 length: 12 amino acids. The trim removed 5 bases at V and 6 bases at J, leaving 2 bases unmatched. The V gene's germline CDR1 is MDHEN and CDR2 SYDVKM. Full variable domain (remainder filled in from reference TRBV28 and TRBJ1-1): DVKVTQSSRYLVKRTGEKVFLECVQDMDHENMFWYRQDPGLGLRLIYFSYDVKMKEKGDIPEGYSVSREKKERFSLILESASTNQTSMYLCASSGQGPEAFFGQGTRLTVV.

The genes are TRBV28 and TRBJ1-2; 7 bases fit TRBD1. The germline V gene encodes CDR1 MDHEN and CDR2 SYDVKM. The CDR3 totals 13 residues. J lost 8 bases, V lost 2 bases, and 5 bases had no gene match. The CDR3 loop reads CASSLVGGQGYTF. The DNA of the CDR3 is TGTGCCAGCAGTTTAGTAGGGGGCCAGGGCTACACCTTC.